The rows below give T cell receptor beta chains drawn from one sample of a study of blood T cell repertoires in COVID-19. Method: immunoSEQ multiplex PCR; TCRdb's copy keeps in-frame clones and lacks some. The table shows about 250,000 clones, with 87% occurring only once. Sequencing was carried out using PBMCs or T cells enriched from blood (not recorded which). Source of these receptors: a woman aged 30 to 39 with acute COVID-19. CDR3s include the opening cysteine and the closing phenylalanine or tryptophan. Each record gives: V gene, D gene, clone size, J gene, CDR3 protein, CDR3 DNA. The D gene is left open where the match is weak. Clone sizes are given selectively: once, few, many, or a class where the clone is expanded.

TRBV5-1,-,-,TRBJ2-3,CASSEGSTDTQYF,TGCGCCAGCAGCGAGGGCAGCACAGATACGCAGTATTTT
TRBV23-1,TRBD2,-,TRBJ2-1,CASSQSRGLAGGHNADNEQFF,TGCGCCAGCAGTCAATCGAGAGGACTAGCGGGAGGGCATAACGCCGACAATGAGCAGTTCTTC
TRBV6-4,TRBD2,-,TRBJ2-1,CASSVGGGSYNEQFF,TGTGCCAGCAGTGTAGGCGGGGGGAGCTACAATGAGCAGTTCTTC
TRBV6-5,TRBD1,-,TRBJ1-2,CASSRTGGPDNGYTF,TGTGCCAGCAGTCGAACAGGGGGCCCCGACAACGGCTACACCTTC
TRBV12-3/TRBV12-4,-,-,TRBJ2-5,CASSPQYQETQYF,TGTGCCAGCAGCCCACAGTACCAAGAGACCCAGTACTTC
TRBV19,-,-,TRBJ1-5,CASSVGGQRVNQPQHF,TGTGCCAGTAGTGTCGGAGGACAGAGAGTAAATCAGCCCCAGCATTTT
TRBV15,-,-,TRBJ2-7,CATSRDQGGAAYEQYF,TGTGCCACCAGCAGAGATCAAGGGGGGGCTGCCTACGAGCAGTACTTC
TRBV9,-,-,TRBJ1-3,CASSALLTAGSGNTIYF,TGTGCCAGCAGCGCGTTGTTGACAGCCGGCTCTGGAAACACCATATATTTT
TRBV20-1,TRBD1,-,TRBJ1-5,CSASTGTGGNSQPQHF,TGCAGTGCTAGTACCGGGACAGGGGGCAATAGTCAGCCCCAGCATTTT
TRBV28,-,-,TRBJ2-7,CASSFRGGATFSYEQYF,TGTGCCAGCAGTTTTCGAGGGGGGGCCACATTTTCCTACGAGCAGTACTTC
TRBV10-3,TRBD2,-,TRBJ2-7,CAPYRGLAGTSYEQYF,TGTGCCCCCTACCGTGGACTAGCGGGAACCTCCTACGAGCAGTACTTC
TRBV9,-,-,TRBJ2-2,CASSVVGLSNTGELFF,TGTGCCAGCAGCGTAGTAGGACTTTCGAACACCGGGGAGCTGTTTTTT
TRBV2,TRBD1,-,TRBJ1-2,CASSDRTGFGYGYTF,TGTGCCAGCAGTGACCGGACAGGGTTTGGCTATGGCTACACCTTC
TRBV28,-,-,TRBJ2-2,CASRAPNTGELFF,TGTGCCAGCAGAGCTCCGAACACCGGGGAGCTGTTTTTT
TRBV18,TRBD2,-,TRBJ2-7,CASSPFGLAGNYEQYF,TGTGCCAGCTCACCTTTCGGACTAGCGGGGAACTACGAGCAGTACTTC
TRBV19,TRBD1,-,TRBJ1-2,CASSSPGGGGGYTF,TGTGCCAGTAGTAGCCCCGGAGGAGGGGGCGGCTACACCTTC
TRBV30,TRBD1,-,TRBJ2-3,CAWSVPEGATDTQYF,TGTGCCTGGAGTGTACCAGAGGGGGCCACAGATACGCAGTATTTT
TRBV27,-,-,TRBJ1-4,CASSLWGANEKLFF,TGTGCCAGCAGTTTATGGGGAGCTAATGAAAAACTGTTTTTT
TRBV5-1,-,-,TRBJ2-1,CASSLTSTGEQFF,TGCGCCAGCAGTTTGACTAGTACGGGTGAGCAGTTCTTC
TRBV7-2,TRBD1,-,TRBJ1-2,CASSPFRGQDYGYTF,TGTGCCAGCAGCCCGTTCAGGGGGCAGGACTATGGCTACACCTTC
TRBV4-3,TRBD1,-,TRBJ2-7,CASSQGTGTGTYEQYF,TGCGCCAGCAGCCAAGGAACCGGGACAGGGACCTACGAGCAGTACTTC
TRBV28,-,-,TRBJ2-1,CASSLVQVVNEQFF,TGTGCCAGCAGTTTAGTCCAGGTGGTAAATGAGCAGTTCTTC
TRBV18,TRBD1,-,TRBJ1-2,CASSREDRPSNYGYTF,TGTGCCAGCTCGCGAGAGGACAGGCCCTCTAACTATGGCTACACCTTC
TRBV7-9,-,-,TRBJ2-7,CASSRFYEQYF,TGTGCCAGCAGCCGGTTCTACGAGCAGTACTTC
TRBV1,-,once,TRBJ2-1,CTSSQRLAGPPPGNEQFF,TGCACCAGCAGCCAAAGACTAGCGGGACCACCTCCGGGCAATGAGCAGTTCTTC
TRBV5-1,-,-,TRBJ1-2,CASSPDWSGGYTF,TGCGCCAGCAGCCCGGATTGGAGCGGGGGCTACACCTTC
TRBV4-1,TRBD1,-,TRBJ1-6,CASSQDRDLIPLHF,TGCGCCAGCAGCCAGGACAGGGACCTCATACCCCTCCACTTT
TRBV6-5,-,-,TRBJ2-3,CASSYSMAASTDTQYF,TGTGCCAGCAGTTACTCGATGGCGGCAAGCACAGATACGCAGTATTTT
TRBV24-1,TRBD1,-,TRBJ1-5,CATSLGQGNQPQHF,TGTGCCACCAGCCTAGGACAGGGTAATCAGCCCCAGCATTTT
TRBV5-6,TRBD1,-,TRBJ1-3,CASSLWAGGLDF,TGTGCCAGCAGCTTGTGGGCAGGGGGCTTGGATTTT
TRBV18,-,-,TRBJ2-6,CASSPRRDSGANVLTF,TGTGCCAGCTCACCCCGACGGGACTCTGGGGCCAACGTCCTGACTTTC
TRBV27,TRBD1,few,TRBJ1-2,CASSLSGTGSYGYTF,TGTGCCAGCAGTTTATCGGGGACAGGCAGCTATGGCTACACCTTC
TRBV4-1,-,few,TRBJ2-3,CASSHLEGIVGSTDTQYF,TGCGCCAGCAGCCACCTTGAGGGTATTGTCGGGAGCACAGATACGCAGTATTTT
TRBV7-3,TRBD1,-,TRBJ1-5,CASSPQGARDQPQHF,TGTGCCAGCAGCCCACAGGGGGCGCGGGATCAGCCCCAGCATTTT
TRBV30,-,-,TRBJ1-1,CAWSYTGSGTFF,TGTGCCTGGAGCTACACAGGAAGTGGAACTTTCTTT
TRBV7-2,TRBD1,-,TRBJ1-1,CASSLYGTGGWSEAFF,TGTGCCAGCAGCTTATACGGGACAGGGGGTTGGTCTGAAGCTTTCTTT
TRBV9,TRBD1,once,TRBJ2-1,CASSAGTGDLSRFF,TGTGCCAGCAGCGCGGGGACAGGGGACCTATCTCGGTTCTTC
TRBV19,TRBD1,-,TRBJ1-5,CASRDRAYSNQPQHF,TGTGCCAGTAGGGACAGGGCATATAGCAATCAGCCCCAGCATTTT
TRBV10-2,-,-,TRBJ2-1,CASRTGNEQFF,TGCGCCAGCAGAACAGGGAATGAGCAGTTCTTC
TRBV6-5,TRBD2,-,TRBJ2-2,CASARGDDTGELFF,TGTGCCAGCGCTCGGGGGGACGACACCGGGGAGCTGTTTTTT
TRBV4-2,TRBD1,few,TRBJ1-2,CASSPGQGSYGYTF,TGTGCCAGCAGCCCGGGACAGGGATCGTATGGCTACACCTTC
TRBV2,TRBD2,few,TRBJ2-7,CASSEGLAGSYEQYF,TGTGCCAGCAGTGAGGGCCTAGCGGGGTCCTACGAGCAGTACTTC
TRBV29-1,-,once,TRBJ1-2,CSVGSGANYGYTF,TGCAGCGTCGGAAGTGGAGCAAACTATGGCTACACCTTC
TRBV19,-,-,TRBJ2-7,CASSTTRGGSYEQYF,TGTGCCAGTAGTACCACGAGAGGGGGCTCCTACGAGCAGTACTTC
TRBV5-6,TRBD1,-,TRBJ1-4,CASSLVAGGNNEKLFF,TGTGCCAGCAGCTTGGTAGCAGGGGGAAATAATGAAAAACTGTTTTTT
TRBV6-1,-,once,TRBJ1-5,CASSEQGLEPQHF,TGTGCCAGCAGTGAACAGGGTCTGGAGCCCCAGCATTTT
TRBV6-5,-,-,TRBJ1-3,CASIGFSGNTIYF,TGTGCCAGCATCGGGTTCTCTGGAAACACCATATATTTT
TRBV11-2,-,-,TRBJ2-2,CASSFTRDNTGELFF,TGTGCCAGCAGCTTTACGCGGGATAACACCGGGGAGCTGTTTTTT
TRBV4-3,-,once,TRBJ2-1,CASSQDTPSSYNEQFF,TGCGCCAGCAGCCAAGATACCCCCAGCTCCTACAATGAGCAGTTCTTC
TRBV6-5,TRBD2,-,TRBJ2-5,CASGLEGGETQYF,TGTGCCTCGGGACTAGAAGGCGGAGAGACCCAGTACTTC
TRBV13,-,-,TRBJ2-6,CASSGHRDSGANVLTF,TGTGCCAGCAGCGGTCACAGGGATTCTGGGGCCAACGTCCTGACTTTC
TRBV10-3,-,-,TRBJ2-3,CAISAGADTQYF,TGTGCCATCTCGGCGGGGGCGGATACGCAGTATTTT